This TCR beta chain was obtained from a study of cytomegalovirus exposure and HLA in healthy donors. About the study: An analysis done earlier identified 100 million to 140 million unique TCR beta sequences from approximately 170 million T cells.

It was healthy bone marrow donors who served as donors. In regard to this clone: Its target is unknown.

Primers included in the PCR were 60 Vbeta and 13 Jbeta primers. Profiling relied on immunoSEQ multiplex PCR, and the TCRdb table lists in-frame clones only, not all of them. Of about 270,000 clones detected, about 75% appear once; the ten largest clones hold 2% to 2.5%. Points from the study as a whole: HLA restriction was apparent for most CMV-associated TCR beta chains in a later analysis. TCR sequences were mostly rare, though some public TCRs occurred in many donors.

Specimen: PBMCs. The TCR comes from a female donor in good health and CMV-seronegative.

The CDR3 sequence: CAGGTDQETQYF. The CDR3 bases are TGTGCCGGGGGGACAGACCAAGAGACCCAGTACTTC. This chain connects TRBV6-1 to TRBJ2-5; possible D gene TRBD1, 7 bases. In germline, CDR1 is MNHNS, CDR2 SASEGT. The CDR3 covers 12 residues. V dropped 11 bases and J dropped 0 bases, with 10 bases sitting between them.